This paragraph covers one T cell receptor (beta chain) sequence. Its antigen is as yet unknown. The PCR employed 60 Vbeta primers together with 13 Jbeta primers. Assay: immunoSEQ multiplex PCR; the TCRdb copy retains only in-frame clones and omits some. This table has approximately 70,000 clones, 80% to 90% appearing once. These data are taken from a study of cytomegalovirus exposure and HLA in healthy donors. J gave up 3 bases and V 3 bases, and 10 bases lay outside the gene matches. The CDR3 spans 17 residues. Germline loops: CDR1 MGHDK, CDR2 SYGVNS. The study, taken as a whole, reports: It was only CMV serostatus that was available as immune exposure information.

This TCR came from a woman in her 30s in good health and CMV-seronegative. This chain connects TRBV25-1 to TRBJ2-3, with 9 bases aligning to TRBD2. The specimen sequenced was PBMCs. CDR3 sequence: CASSDIDAGGPTDTQYF. The DNA for the CDR3 is TGTGCCAGCAGTGATATCGACGCGGGGGGGCCTACAGATACGCAGTATTTT. Full variable domain (remainder filled in from reference TRBV25-1 and TRBJ2-3): EADIYQTPRYLVIGTGKKITLECSQTMGHDKMYWYQQDPGMELHLIHYSYGVNSTEKGDLSSESTVSRIRTEHFPLTLESARPSHTSQYLCASSDIDAGGPTDTQYFGPGTRLTVL.